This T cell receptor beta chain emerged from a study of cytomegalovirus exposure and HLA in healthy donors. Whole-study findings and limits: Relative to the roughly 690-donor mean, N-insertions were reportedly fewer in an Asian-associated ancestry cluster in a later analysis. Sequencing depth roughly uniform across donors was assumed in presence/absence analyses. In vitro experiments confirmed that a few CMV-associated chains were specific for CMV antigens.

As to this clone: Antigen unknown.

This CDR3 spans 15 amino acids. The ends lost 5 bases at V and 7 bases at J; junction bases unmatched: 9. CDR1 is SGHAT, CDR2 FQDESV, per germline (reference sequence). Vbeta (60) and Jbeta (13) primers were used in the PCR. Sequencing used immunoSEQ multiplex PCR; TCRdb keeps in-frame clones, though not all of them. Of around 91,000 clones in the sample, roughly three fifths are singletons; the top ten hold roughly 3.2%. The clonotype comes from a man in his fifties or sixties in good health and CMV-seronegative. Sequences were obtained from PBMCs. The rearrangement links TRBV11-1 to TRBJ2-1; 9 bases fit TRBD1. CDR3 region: CASSPRGDRVNEQFF. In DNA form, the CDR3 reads TGTGCCAGCAGCCCACGGGGGGACAGGGTGAATGAGCAGTTCTTC.